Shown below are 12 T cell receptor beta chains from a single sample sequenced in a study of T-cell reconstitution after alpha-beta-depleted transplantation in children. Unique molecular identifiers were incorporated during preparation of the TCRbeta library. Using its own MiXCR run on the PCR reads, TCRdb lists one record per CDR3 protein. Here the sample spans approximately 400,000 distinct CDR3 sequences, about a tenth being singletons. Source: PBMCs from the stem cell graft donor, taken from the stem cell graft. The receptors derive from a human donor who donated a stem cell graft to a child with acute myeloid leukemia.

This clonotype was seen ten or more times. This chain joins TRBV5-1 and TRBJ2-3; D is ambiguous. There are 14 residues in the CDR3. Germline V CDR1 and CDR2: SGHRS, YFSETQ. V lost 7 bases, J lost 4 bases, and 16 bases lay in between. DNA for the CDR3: TGCGCCAGCGCTCCCACGAATCGGGCAGATACGCAGTATTTT. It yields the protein CASAPTNRADTQYF.

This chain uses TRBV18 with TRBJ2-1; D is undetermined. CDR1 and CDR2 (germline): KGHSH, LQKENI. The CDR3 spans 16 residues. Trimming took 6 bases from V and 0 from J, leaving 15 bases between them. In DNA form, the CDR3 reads TGTGCCAGCTCGCAACCCCCCTTCCGCTCCTACAATGAGCAGTTCTTC. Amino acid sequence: CASSQPPFRSYNEQFF.

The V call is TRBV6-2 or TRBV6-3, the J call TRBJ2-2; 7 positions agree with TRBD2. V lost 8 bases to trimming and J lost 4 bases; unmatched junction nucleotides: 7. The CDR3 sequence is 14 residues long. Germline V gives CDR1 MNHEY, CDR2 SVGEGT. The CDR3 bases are TGTGCCAGCTCGATGCTAGCGGCCACCGGGGAGCTGTTTTTT. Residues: CASSMLAATGELFF.

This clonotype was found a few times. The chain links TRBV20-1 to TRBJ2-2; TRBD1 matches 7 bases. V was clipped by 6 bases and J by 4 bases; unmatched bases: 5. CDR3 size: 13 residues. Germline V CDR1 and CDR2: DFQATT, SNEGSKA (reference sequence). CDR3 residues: CSARQGSTGELFF. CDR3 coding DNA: TGCAGTGCCCGACAGGGATCCACCGGGGAGCTGTTTTTT.

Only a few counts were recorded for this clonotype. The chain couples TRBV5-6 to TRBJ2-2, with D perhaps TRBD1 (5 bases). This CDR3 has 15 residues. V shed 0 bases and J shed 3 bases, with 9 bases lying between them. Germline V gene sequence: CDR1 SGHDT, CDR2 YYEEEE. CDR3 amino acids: CASSLADRYTGELFF. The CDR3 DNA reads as TGTGCCAGCAGCTTGGCTGACAGATACACCGGGGAGCTGTTTTTT.

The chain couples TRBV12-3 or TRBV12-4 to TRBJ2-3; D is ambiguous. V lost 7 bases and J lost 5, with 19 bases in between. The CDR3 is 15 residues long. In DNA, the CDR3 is TGTGCCAGCACAAGCCTCAACGGAACGAAAGATACGCAGTATTTT. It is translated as CASTSLNGTKDTQYF.

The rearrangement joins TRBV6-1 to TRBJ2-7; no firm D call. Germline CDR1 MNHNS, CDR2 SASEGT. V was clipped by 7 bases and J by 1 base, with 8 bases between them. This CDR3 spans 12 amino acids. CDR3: CASTRNSYEQYV. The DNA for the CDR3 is TGTGCCAGCACCAGAAATTCCTACGAGCAGTACGTC.

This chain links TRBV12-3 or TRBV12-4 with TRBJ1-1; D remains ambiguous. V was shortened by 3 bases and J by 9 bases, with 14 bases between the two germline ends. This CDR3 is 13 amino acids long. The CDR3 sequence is CASSFVVLGKAFF. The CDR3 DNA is TGTGCCAGCAGTTTTGTTGTTCTGGGGAAAGCTTTCTTT.

In nucleotides, the CDR3 is TGTGCCAGCAGCCTAGGGACCCCCCCAACTAACTTGAATGAGCAGTTCTTC. It yields the protein CASSLGTPPTNLNEQFF. The genes are TRBV12-3 or TRBV12-4 and TRBJ2-1; perhaps D is TRBD1 or TRBD2 (5 bases each). V was trimmed by 6 bases and J by 7 bases, leaving 25 bases between them. The CDR3 sequence is 17 residues long.

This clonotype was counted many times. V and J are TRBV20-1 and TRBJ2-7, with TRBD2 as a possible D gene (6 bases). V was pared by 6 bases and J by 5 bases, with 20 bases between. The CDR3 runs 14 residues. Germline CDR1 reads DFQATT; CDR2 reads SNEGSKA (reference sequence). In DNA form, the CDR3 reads TGCAGTGCCATTAGACCCATCGGGAGTGACGAGCAGTACTTC. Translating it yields CSAIRPIGSDEQYF.

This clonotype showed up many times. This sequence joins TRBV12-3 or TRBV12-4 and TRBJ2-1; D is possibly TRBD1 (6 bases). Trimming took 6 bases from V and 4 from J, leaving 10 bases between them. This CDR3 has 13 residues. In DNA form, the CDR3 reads TGTGCCAGCAGCTCCGGACAGTACAATGAGCAGTTCTTC. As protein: CASSSGQYNEQFF.

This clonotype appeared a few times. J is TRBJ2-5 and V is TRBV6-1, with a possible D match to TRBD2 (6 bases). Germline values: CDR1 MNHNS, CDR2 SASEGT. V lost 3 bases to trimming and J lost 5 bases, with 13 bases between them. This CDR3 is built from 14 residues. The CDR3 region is CASSEEGFVETQYF. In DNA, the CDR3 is TGTGCCAGCAGTGAGGAGGGGTTCGTCGAGACCCAGTACTTC.